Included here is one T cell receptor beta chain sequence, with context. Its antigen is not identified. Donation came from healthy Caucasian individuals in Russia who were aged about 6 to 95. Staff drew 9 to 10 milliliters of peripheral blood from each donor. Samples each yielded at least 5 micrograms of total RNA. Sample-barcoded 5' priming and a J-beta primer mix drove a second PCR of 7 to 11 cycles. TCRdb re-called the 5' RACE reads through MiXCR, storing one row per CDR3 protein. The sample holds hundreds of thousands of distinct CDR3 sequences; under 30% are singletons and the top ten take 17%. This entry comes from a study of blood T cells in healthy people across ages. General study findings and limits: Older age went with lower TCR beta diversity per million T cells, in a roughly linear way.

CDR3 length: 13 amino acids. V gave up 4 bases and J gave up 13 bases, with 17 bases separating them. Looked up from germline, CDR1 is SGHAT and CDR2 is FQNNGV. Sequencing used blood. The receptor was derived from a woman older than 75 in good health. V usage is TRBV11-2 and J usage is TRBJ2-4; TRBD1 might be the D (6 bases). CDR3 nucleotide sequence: TGTGCCAGCAGCTCCCTACAGGGTAGGAAGCAGTACTTC. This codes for CASSSLQGRKQYF.